This T cell receptor (beta chain) was found in a study of technical replicates of blood from a handful of donors. V gave up 0 bases and J gave up 4 bases, with 9 bases separating them. The CDR3 length is 14 residues. Germline V gene lookup returns CDR1 SGHAT and CDR2 FQNNGV. Using immunoSEQ multiplex PCR, the repertoire was profiled, and TCRdb retains in-frame clones only, with some absent. The data show 80,000 to 95,000 clones, under 95% seen once. The chain recombines TRBV11-2 with TRBJ1-2; a possible D gene is TRBD1 (6 bases). The sequenced material came from T cells isolated from PBMCs. This TCR was sampled from a human donor in good health. The CDR3 loop reads CASSLEDSFYGYTF. In DNA, the CDR3 is TGTGCCAGCAGCTTAGAGGACAGCTTCTATGGCTACACCTTC. The full variable domain, rest sourced from reference TRBV11-2 and TRBJ1-2, is EAGVAQSPRYKIIEKRQSVAFWCNPISGHATLYWYQQILGQGPKLLIQFQNNGVVDDSQLPKDRFSAERLKGVDSTLKIQPAKLEDSAVYLCASSLEDSFYGYTFGSGTRLTVV.